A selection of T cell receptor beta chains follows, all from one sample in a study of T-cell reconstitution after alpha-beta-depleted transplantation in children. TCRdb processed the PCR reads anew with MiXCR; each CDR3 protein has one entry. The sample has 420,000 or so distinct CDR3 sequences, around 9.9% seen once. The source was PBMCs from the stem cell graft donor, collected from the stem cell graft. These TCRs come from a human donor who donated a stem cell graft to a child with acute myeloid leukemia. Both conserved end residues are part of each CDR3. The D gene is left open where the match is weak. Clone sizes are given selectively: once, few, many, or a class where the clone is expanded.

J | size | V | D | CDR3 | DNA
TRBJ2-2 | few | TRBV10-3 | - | CAISESGRDSLNTGELFF | TGTGCCATCAGTGAGTCGGGACGGGACTCCCTTAACACCGGGGAGCTGTTTTTT
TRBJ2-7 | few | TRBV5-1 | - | CASSLGRTRREQYF | TGCGCCAGCAGCTTGGGTCGGACGAGGAGGGAGCAGTACTTC
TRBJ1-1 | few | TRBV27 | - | CASRREGDFNTEAFF | TGTGCCAGCAGAAGAGAGGGGGACTTTAACACTGAAGCTTTCTTT
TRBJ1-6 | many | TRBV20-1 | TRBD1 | CSARTWTGAASPLHF | TGCAGTGCTAGGACTTGGACAGGGGCGGCTTCGCCCCTCCACTTT
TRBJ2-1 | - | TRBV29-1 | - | CSVVMYGEQFF | TGCAGCGTTGTTATGTACGGTGAGCAGTTCTTC
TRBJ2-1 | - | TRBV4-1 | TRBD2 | CASSQIAGVGEQFF | TGCGCCAGCAGCCAAATAGCGGGAGTTGGTGAGCAGTTCTTC
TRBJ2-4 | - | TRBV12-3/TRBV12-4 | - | CASSAQEDIQYF | TGTGCCAGCAGCGCCCAGGAGGACATTCAGTACTTC
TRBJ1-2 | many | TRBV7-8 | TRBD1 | CASSPRGNYGYTF | TGTGCCAGCAGCCCCAGGGGGAACTATGGCTACACCTTC
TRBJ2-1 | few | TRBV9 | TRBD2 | CASSVETLAGPPRGEQFF | TGTGCCAGCAGCGTAGAGACGCTAGCGGGACCACCCCGGGGTGAGCAGTTCTTC
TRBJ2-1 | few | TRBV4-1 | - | CASSQGWGENEQFF | TGCGCCAGCAGCCAAGGGTGGGGGGAGAATGAGCAGTTCTTC
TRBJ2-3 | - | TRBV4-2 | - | CASSQGLGTQYF | TGTGCCAGCAGCCAAGGACTAGGTACGCAGTATTTT
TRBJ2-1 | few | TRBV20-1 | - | CSARDLAPGDNEQFF | TGCAGTGCTAGAGATTTGGCACCCGGGGACAATGAGCAGTTCTTC
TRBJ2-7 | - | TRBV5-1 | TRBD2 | CASSTEAGITYEQYF | TGCGCCAGCAGCACTGAAGCGGGAATAACATACGAGCAGTACTTC
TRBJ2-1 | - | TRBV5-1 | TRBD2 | CASSGGLAGGGHNEQFF | TGCGCCAGCAGCGGAGGACTAGCGGGAGGGGGCCACAATGAGCAGTTCTTC
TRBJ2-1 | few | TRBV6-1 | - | CASSEVVQFYNEQFF | TGTGCCAGCAGTGAAGTGGTACAGTTCTACAATGAGCAGTTCTTC
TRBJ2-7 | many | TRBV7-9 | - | CASSLSGLSYEQYF | TGCGCCAGCAGCTTAAGCGGTCTCTCCTACGAGCAGTACTTC
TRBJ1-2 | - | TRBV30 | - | CAWTTTSQGGGYTF | TGTGCCTGGACCACAACGTCACAAGGCGGGGGCTACACCTTC
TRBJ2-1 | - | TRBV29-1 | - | CSAGQPRNEQFF | TGCAGCGCAGGACAGCCCCGCAATGAGCAGTTCTTC
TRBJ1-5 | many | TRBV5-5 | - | CASSFRELGNQPQHF | TGTGCCAGCAGCTTCAGAGAACTCGGCAATCAGCCCCAGCATTTT
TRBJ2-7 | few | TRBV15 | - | CATSRARAGYEQYF | TGTGCCACCAGCAGAGCGCGGGCAGGCTACGAGCAGTACTTC
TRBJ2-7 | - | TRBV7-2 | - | CASSPGTDSYEQYF | TGTGCCAGCAGCCCCGGGACCGACTCCTACGAGCAGTACTTC
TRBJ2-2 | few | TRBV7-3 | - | CASSLQGMPGELFF | TGTGCCAGCAGCTTACAGGGGATGCCCGGGGAGCTGTTTTTT
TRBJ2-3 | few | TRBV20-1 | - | CSARPRERDVTDTQYF | TGCAGTGCTAGACCCAGGGAAAGGGATGTCACAGATACGCAGTATTTT
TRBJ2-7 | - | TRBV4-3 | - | CASSQDAAGPYEQYF | TGCGCCAGCAGCCAAGATGCGGCAGGCCCCTACGAGCAGTACTTC
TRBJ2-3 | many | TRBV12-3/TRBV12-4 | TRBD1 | CASSQMTGDREYF | TGTGCCAGCAGCCAGATGACAGGGGATCGTGAGTATTTT
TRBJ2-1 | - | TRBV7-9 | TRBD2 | CASSQRGGRDNEQFF | TGTGCCAGCAGCCAGCGGGGGGGCCGGGACAATGAGCAGTTCTTC
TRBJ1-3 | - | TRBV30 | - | CAWRGGGAGNTIYF | TGTGCCTGGAGAGGAGGGGGAGCTGGAAACACCATATATTTT
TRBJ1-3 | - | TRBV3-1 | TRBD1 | CASSLGTGSKRSGNTIYF | TGTGCCAGCAGCCTCGGGACAGGGAGTAAGAGGTCTGGAAACACCATATATTTT
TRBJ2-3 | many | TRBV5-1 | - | CASSLVAGNTDTQYF | TGCGCCAGCAGCTTGGTGGCGGGAAACACAGATACGCAGTATTTT
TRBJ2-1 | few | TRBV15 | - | CATSRVAGNGEQFF | TGTGCCACCAGCAGAGTTGCGGGGAACGGTGAGCAGTTCTTC
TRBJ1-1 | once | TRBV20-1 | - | CSAYFLNTEAFF | TGCAGTGCTTACTTCTTGAACACTGAAGCTTTCTTT
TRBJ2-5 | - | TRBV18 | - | CASSVLGTGPETQYF | TGTGCCAGCTCCGTCCTCGGAACAGGGCCAGAGACCCAGTACTTC
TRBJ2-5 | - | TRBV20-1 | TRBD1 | CSAKDRGGETQYF | TGCAGTGCTAAGGACAGGGGGGGAGAGACCCAGTACTTC
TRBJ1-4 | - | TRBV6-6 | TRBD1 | CASSSSGTGAITNEKLFF | TGTGCCAGCAGTTCCTCCGGGACAGGGGCGATTACTAATGAAAAACTGTTTTTT
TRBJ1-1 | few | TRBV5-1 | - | CASSLRTSGTEAFF | TGCGCCAGCAGCTTGCGAACAAGTGGCACTGAAGCTTTCTTT
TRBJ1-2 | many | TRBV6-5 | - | CASSRGVDSYGYTF | TGTGCCAGCAGTCGGGGGGTGGACAGCTATGGCTACACCTTC